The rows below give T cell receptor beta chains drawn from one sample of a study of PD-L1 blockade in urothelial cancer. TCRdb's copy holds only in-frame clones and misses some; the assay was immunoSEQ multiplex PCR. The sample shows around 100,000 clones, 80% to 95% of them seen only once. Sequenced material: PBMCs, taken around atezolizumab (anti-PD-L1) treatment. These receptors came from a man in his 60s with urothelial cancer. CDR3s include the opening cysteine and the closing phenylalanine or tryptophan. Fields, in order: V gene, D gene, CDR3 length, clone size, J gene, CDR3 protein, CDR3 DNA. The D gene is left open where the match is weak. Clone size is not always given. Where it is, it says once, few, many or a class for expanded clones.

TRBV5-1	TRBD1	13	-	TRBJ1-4	CASSLRGQEALFF	TGCGCCAGCAGCTTGCGGGGACAGGAGGCACTGTTTTTT
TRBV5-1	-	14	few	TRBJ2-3	CASSSQASTDTQYF	TGCGCCAGCAGCTCGCAGGCCAGCACAGATACGCAGTATTTT
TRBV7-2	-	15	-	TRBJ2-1	CASSPRLDSYNEQFF	TGTGCCAGCTCGCCCCGACTAGACTCCTACAATGAGCAGTTCTTC
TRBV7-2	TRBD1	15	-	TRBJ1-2	CASSPAPRDSYGYTF	TGTGCCAGCAGCCCGGCACCCCGGGACAGCTATGGCTACACCTTC
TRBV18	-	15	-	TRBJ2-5	CASSPRGESRETQYF	TGTGCCAGCTCACCACGGGGGGAATCTCGGGAGACCCAGTACTTC
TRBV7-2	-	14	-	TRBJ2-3	CASSPVGLTDTQYF	TGTGCCAGCAGCCCGGTTGGGCTGACAGATACGCAGTATTTT
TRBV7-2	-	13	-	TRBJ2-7	CASSLAFSYEQYF	TGTGCCAGCAGCTTAGCCTTCTCCTACGAGCAGTACTTC
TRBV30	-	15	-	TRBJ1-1	CAWSVFSTGNTEAFF	TGTGCCTGGAGTGTATTTTCGACAGGGAACACTGAAGCTTTCTTT
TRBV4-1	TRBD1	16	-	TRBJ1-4	CASSPRLDRGDEKLFF	TGCGCCAGCAGCCCCCGATTGGACAGGGGGGATGAAAAACTGTTTTTT
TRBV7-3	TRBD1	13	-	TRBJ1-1	CASSLQGGTEAFF	TGTGCCAGCAGCTTACAGGGGGGAACTGAAGCTTTCTTT
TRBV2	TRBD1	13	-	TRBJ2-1	CASSRQGVWEQFF	TGTGCCAGCAGTAGACAGGGGGTATGGGAGCAGTTCTTC
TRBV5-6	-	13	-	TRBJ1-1	CASSYGGGREAFF	TGTGCCAGCAGCTACGGGGGGGGGCGTGAAGCTTTCTTT
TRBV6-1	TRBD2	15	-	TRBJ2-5	CASGLAGDRRETQYF	TGTGCCAGTGGACTAGCGGGGGATCGTCGAGAGACCCAGTACTTC
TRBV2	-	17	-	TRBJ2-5	CASSEGPPGGRQETQYF	TGTGCCAGCAGCGAAGGACCGCCTGGGGGCCGCCAAGAGACCCAGTACTTC
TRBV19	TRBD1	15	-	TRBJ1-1	CASSRITGGPTEAFF	TGTGCCAGTAGTCGAATTACAGGGGGCCCCACTGAAGCTTTCTTT
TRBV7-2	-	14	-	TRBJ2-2	CASSDTGFAGELFF	TGTGCCAGCAGCGACACGGGGTTCGCCGGGGAGCTGTTTTTT
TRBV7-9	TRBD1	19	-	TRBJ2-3	CASRPLPGTGPLSTDTQYF	TGTGCCAGCAGGCCCCTTCCAGGGACAGGCCCCCTTAGCACAGATACGCAGTATTTT
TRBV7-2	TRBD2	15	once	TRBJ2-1	CASSLEAGGVNEQFF	TGTGCCAGCAGCTTAGAAGCGGGGGGAGTAAATGAGCAGTTCTTC
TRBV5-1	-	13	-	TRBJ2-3	CASSFPQGDTQYF	TGCGCCAGCAGCTTCCCACAGGGAGATACGCAGTATTTT
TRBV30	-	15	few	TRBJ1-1	CAWSQGEGMNTEAFF	TGTGCCTGGAGTCAAGGGGAGGGGATGAACACTGAAGCTTTCTTT
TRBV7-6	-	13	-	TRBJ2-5	CASQPGFQETQYF	TGTGCCAGTCAACCGGGGTTCCAAGAGACCCAGTACTTC